One and the same sample provided the 6 T cell receptor beta chains below, sequenced in a study of blood T cell repertoires in COVID-19. Assay used: immunoSEQ multiplex PCR; TCRdb lists only in-frame clones, some missing. The sample shows more than 150,000 clones, under 90% of them seen only once. Sequencing was performed on peripheral blood. The receptors stem from a human donor in a cohort sampled during active COVID-19.

V is TRBV7-9 and J is TRBJ2-7; D might be TRBD2 (7 bases). The CDR3 is 15 residues long. The germline V gene encodes CDR1 SEHNR and CDR2 FQNEAQ (reference sequence). Trimming stripped 3 bases from V and 4 bases from J, with 16 bases between. CDR3: CASSFPLRGHYEQYF. DNA for the CDR3: TGTGCCAGCAGCTTTCCTCTGCGGGGGCATTACGAGCAGTACTTC.

The rearrangement links TRBV13 to TRBJ2-7; perhaps TRBD1 as D (5 bases). Germline V CDR1 and CDR2: PRHDT, FYEKMQ (reference sequence). With 4 bases removed from V and 3 bases from J, the gap between germline ends came to 13 bases. This CDR3 region has 14 residues. The DNA for the CDR3 is TGTGCCAGCAGCTCCAGGGAAGAGAACTACGAGCAGTACTTC. Its translation: CASSSREENYEQYF.

J is TRBJ2-7 and V is TRBV11-3; 14 bases are a match to TRBD2. V gave up 5 bases and J gave up 1 base; unmatched junction bases: 7. CDR3 size: 17 residues. CDR1 and CDR2 (germline): SGHNT, YENEEA. CDR3 nucleotide sequence: TGTGCCAGCAGCCCCGGGACTAGCGGGGGCAGGTCCTACGAGCAGTACTTC. Translating gives CASSPGTSGGRSYEQYF.

This rearrangement joins TRBV6-5 to TRBJ1-1; no reliable D call. Trimming took 7 bases from V and 6 from J, leaving 18 bases between them. This CDR3 is built from 14 residues. Germline V gene data show CDR1 as MNHEY and CDR2 as SVGAGI. CDR3 sequence (DNA): TGTGCCAGCATTACCGTGAGTGCGGGTGCTGAAGCTTTCTTT. Its protein product is CASITVSAGAEAFF.

This clone was observed once. The chain carries TRBV2 and TRBJ1-2, with 11 bases identical to TRBD1. CDR3 length: 14 residues. Germline CDR1 SNHLY, CDR2 FYNNEI. With V trimmed by 5 bases and J by 6 bases, 5 bases remained unmatched. The DNA for the CDR3 is TGTGCCAGCAGTCGAGGACAGGGGGCGAATGGCTACACCTTC. Amino acids: CASSRGQGANGYTF. The whole variable domain, remainder taken from reference TRBV2 and TRBJ1-2, is EPEVTQTPSHQVTQMGQEVILRCVPISNHLYFYWYRQILGQKVEFLVSFYNNEISEKSEIFDDQFSVERPDGSNFTLKIRSTKLEDSAMYFCASSRGQGANGYTFGSGTRLTVV.

This clone appeared once. V and J are TRBV6-2 or TRBV6-3 and TRBJ2-3; maybe TRBD1 (6 bases). The germline gives CDR1 MNHEY, CDR2 SVGEGT. Trimming cost V 4 bases and J 0 bases, with 23 bases left between them. CDR3 length equals 19 residues. CDR3 bases: TGTGCCAGCAGTTTCCCCTCTGGGGGCCCGCAACAAAGCACAGATACGCAGTATTTT. Translating it yields CASSFPSGGPQQSTDTQYF.